This T cell receptor beta chain appears in the sequencing data of a study of T cell clonality in common variable immunodeficiency. Study-wide findings and caveats: Links between repertoire features and CVID complications were heterogeneity-limited. Reportedly, TCR beta sequences from common variable immunodeficiency showed fewer deletions and N-nucleotide insertions. What drives increased CVID clonality needs T cell subpopulation sequencing.

The assay was immunoSEQ multiplex PCR, and TCRdb's table has in-frame clones only and misses some. The specimen gives approximately 42,000 clones without singletons; the ten biggest hold over 1.1%. This CDR3 has 18 amino acids. V shed 1 base and J 2 bases; nucleotides not matched to a gene: 7. Looked up from germline, CDR1 is SGHRS and CDR2 is YFSETQ. Each donor provided roughly 4.5 to 8.5 ml of heparinized whole blood. This clone appeared many times. As yet, its antigen is unknown. Coverage ceases 3 residues before the CDR3 finishes, and the germline J gene fills in the end. This clonotype was sampled from a person between 18 and 75 years old in good health. J is TRBJ2-3 and V is TRBV5-1; 13 nucleotides agree with TRBD2. Sequenced: peripheral blood mononuclear cells. The CDR3: CASSLNPGTSGNTDTQYF. CDR3 DNA (partial): TGCGCCAGCAGCTTGAATCCGGGGACTAGCGGGAACACAGATACG.